This TCR beta chain was retrieved from a study of T cells in Graves' hyperthyroidism and ophthalmopathy (dated 2019 in TCRdb). Study-wide context: Peripheral blood was collected at initial diagnosis, before any treatment. Once sampling was done, hyperthyroidism patients were given methimazole at a starting dose of 30 mg daily, whereas ophthalmopathy patients were given high-dose intravenous methylprednisolone. According to the paper, TCR Vbeta CDR3 sequencing was carried out on over 130 peripheral blood samples, which came from under 50 ophthalmopathy, fewer than 80 hyperthyroidism and about 17 progressor patients. The approximately 100 discovery patients were divided at random into training and test sets in a 7:3 ratio. Prospective prediction of ophthalmopathy was tested in an independent validation cohort of some 19 hyperthyroidism patients and 17 patients who later progressed to ophthalmopathy. Thyroid tissue and blood T-cell repertoires from about 6 Graves' hyperthyroidism patients were also compared in the study. To identify distinguishing TCR V-J signatures, a discovery cohort of 95 to 100 patients was used, comprising 40 to 45 with Graves' ophthalmopathy and some 60 with stable Graves' hyperthyroidism.

For this clonotype: Its antigen specificity is not known. A read error may account for a junction end that differs from germline.

TCR beta CDR3 regions were amplified from RNA transcripts. A first-round RT-PCR of the TCR CDR3 used the HTBI primer set with the Qiagen OneStep RT-PCR kit. Libraries were constructed in a second round of multiplex PCR, after which size selection and purification were performed. Paired-end sequencing of the libraries was performed with 100 bp reads on an Illumina HiSeq2000. On the authors' methods: SOAPnuke was used to process the raw data, removing reads that contained adapters or uncalled bases, had a mean Phred below 15, or lacked an exact match to the constant primer or identifier. COPE v1.2.5 was used to merge high-quality paired reads, and clonotypes were defined as unique nucleotide sequences. Clonotypes were aligned to IMGT TRBV, TRBD and TRBJ reference segments using MiTCR v1.1. The analysis was restricted to V-J combinations with a frequency above 0.0001, which together covered roughly 99% of the repertoires. A TCS score was defined as the ratio of F50 (clonal expansion) to E x V (chaos), with BLOSUM62-based TCRdist applied between CDR3 peptides within each V-J. Welch's t-statistics and random forest reduced fewer than 600 V-J features to about 13, which were used in a naive Bayes classifier (R e1071). In-frame beta chains were kept once TCRdb had trimmed the public reads at Q25 with fastp and called clones with MiXCR. Each entry merges the rows of one CDR3 protein and shows their most common DNA and genes. These V and J calls rely on TCRdb rather than the paper's analysis. The sample has under 400,000 distinct CDR3 sequences on record, more than 20% of them singletons. Around 70% of the sample goes to the ten largest clones.

Beyond this particular receptor, the publication reports: No statistical method was used to set the sample size in advance, and investigators knew the group allocation. During validation, the model predicted progression to ophthalmopathy a median of about 5.9 months ahead of onset, with more than 60% sensitivity and 72.22% specificity. Blood samples also contained most of the expanded thyroid clonotypes (frequency above 0.001), which suggests that blood repertoires may reflect thyroid immune responses. In cross-validation, a model built on a 13 V-J signature told ophthalmopathy apart from stable hyperthyroidism with just under 90% sensitivity and around 83% specificity, and in testing the same model reached 80%/75%.

Stable Graves' hyperthyroidism was defined as no progression to ophthalmopathy during 18 months of follow-up. Hyperthyroidism patients were aged 18 to 65 years and newly diagnosed, with disease duration of less than 2 months. Any patient with an uncontrolled infection, another autoimmune disease, pregnancy or lactation was excluded. Diagnoses relied on clinical symptoms, serum thyroxine and TRAb, thyroid ultrasound and orbital computed tomography. Ficoll-Paque density gradient centrifugation was used to isolate PBMCs from 8 to 10 ml of fresh peripheral blood. Total RNA was extracted using Trizol reagent, and RNA quality was assessed on an Agilent 2100 Bioanalyzer. Based on the germline V gene, the CDR1 and CDR2 sequences are SGHNT and YENEEA. Its CDR3 holds 15 amino acids, cysteine through phenylalanine. Only the CDR3 portion is preserved as DNA: 45 bases, with reading frame beginning at the first base.

Sequencing was done on a sample of blood. The sequence links TRBV11-3 to TRBJ2-7; tentative D gene TRBD1, with 6 bases matching. The receptor comes from a man aged 45-65 years with Graves' hyperthyroidism. The CDR3: CASSLDSSYSCEQYF. The DNA is TGTGCCAGCAGCCTGGACAGCAGTTATTCCTGCGAGCAGTACTTC.